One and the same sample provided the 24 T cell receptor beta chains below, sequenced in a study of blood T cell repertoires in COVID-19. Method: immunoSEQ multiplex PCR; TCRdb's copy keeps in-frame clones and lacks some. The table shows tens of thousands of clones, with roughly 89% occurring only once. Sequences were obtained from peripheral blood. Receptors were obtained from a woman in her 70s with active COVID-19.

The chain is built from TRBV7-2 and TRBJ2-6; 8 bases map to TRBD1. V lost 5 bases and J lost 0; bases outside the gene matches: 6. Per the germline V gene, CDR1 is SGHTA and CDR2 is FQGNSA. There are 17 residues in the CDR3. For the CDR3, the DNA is TGTGCCAGCAGCCCCCGGACAGGGTACTCTGGGGCCAACGTCCTGACTTTC. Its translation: CASSPRTGYSGANVLTF. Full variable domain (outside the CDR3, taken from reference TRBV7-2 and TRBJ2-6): GAGVSQSPSNKVTEKGKDVELRCDPISGHTALYWYRQSLGQGLEFLIYFQGNSAPDKSGLPSDRFSAERTGGSVSTLTIQRTQQEDSAVYLCASSPRTGYSGANVLTFGAGSRLTVL.

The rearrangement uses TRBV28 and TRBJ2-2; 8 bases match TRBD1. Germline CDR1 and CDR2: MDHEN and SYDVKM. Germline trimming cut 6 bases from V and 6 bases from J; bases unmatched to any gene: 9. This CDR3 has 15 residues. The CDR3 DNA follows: TGTGCCAGCAGCCTACGGACAGGGTGGCCCGGGGAGCTGTTTTTT. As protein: CASSLRTGWPGELFF.

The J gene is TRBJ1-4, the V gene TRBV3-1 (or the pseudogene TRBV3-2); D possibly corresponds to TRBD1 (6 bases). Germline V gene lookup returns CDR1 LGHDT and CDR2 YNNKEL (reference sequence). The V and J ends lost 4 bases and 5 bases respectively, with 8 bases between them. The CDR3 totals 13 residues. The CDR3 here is CASSRDINEKLFF. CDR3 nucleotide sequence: TGTGCCAGCAGCCGGGACATCAATGAAAAACTGTTTTTT.

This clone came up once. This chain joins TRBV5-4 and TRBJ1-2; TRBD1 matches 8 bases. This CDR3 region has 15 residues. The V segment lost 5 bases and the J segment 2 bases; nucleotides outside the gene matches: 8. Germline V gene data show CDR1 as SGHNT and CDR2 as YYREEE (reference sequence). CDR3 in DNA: TGTGCCAGCAGACCGCTCGGACAGGGCAACTATGGCTACACCTTC. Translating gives CASRPLGQGNYGYTF. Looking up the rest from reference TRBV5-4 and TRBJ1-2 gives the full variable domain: ETGVTQSPTHLIKTRGQQVTLRCSSQSGHNTVSWYQQALGQGPQFIFQYYREEENGRGNFPPRFSGLQFPNYSSELNVNALELDDSALYLCASRPLGQGNYGYTFGSGTRLTVV.

For the CDR3, the DNA is TGTGCCAGCAGCTCCAGGACTAGCGGGGGCCTGGGGGAGACCCAGTACTTC. It specifies CASSSRTSGGLGETQYF. This chain connects TRBV7-2 to TRBJ2-5, with 13 bases lining up with TRBD2. The CDR3 has 17 amino acids. Germline V gives CDR1 SGHTA, CDR2 FQGNSA. The V segment lost 4 bases and the J segment 5 bases; nucleotides outside the gene matches: 10.

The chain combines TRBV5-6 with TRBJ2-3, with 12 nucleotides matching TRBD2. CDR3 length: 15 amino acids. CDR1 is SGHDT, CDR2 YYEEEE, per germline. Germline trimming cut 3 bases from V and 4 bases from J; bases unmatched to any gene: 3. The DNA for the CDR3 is TGTGCCAGCAGCTCACTAGCGGGGGGTCCAGATACGCAGTATTTT. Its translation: CASSSLAGGPDTQYF.

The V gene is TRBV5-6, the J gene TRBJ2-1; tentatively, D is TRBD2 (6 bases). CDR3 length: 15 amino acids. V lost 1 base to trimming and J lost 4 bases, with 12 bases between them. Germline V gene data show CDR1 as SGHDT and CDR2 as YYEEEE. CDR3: CASSLNLGGYNEQFF. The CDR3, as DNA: TGTGCCAGCAGCTTGAATTTGGGGGGATACAATGAGCAGTTCTTC.

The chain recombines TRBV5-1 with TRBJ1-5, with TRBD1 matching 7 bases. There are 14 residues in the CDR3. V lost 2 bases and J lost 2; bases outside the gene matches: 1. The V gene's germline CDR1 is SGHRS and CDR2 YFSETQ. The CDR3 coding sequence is TGCGCCAGCAGCTTTGGGACAGGCAATCAGCCCCAGCATTTT. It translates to CASSFGTGNQPQHF.

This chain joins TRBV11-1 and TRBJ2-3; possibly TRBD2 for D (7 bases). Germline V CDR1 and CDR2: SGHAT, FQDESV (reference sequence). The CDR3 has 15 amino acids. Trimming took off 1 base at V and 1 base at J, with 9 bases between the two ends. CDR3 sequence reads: CASSLVGGRTDTQYF. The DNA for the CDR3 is TGTGCCAGCAGCTTAGTGGGGGGGCGCACAGATACGCAGTATTTT.

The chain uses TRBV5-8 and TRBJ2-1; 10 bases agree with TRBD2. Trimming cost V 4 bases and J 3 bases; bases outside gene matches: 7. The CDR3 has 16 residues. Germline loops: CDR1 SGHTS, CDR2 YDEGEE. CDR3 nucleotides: TGTGCCAGCAGCGGGGGAGCGGGGGGGCTCTACAATGAGCAGTTCTTC. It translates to CASSGGAGGLYNEQFF.

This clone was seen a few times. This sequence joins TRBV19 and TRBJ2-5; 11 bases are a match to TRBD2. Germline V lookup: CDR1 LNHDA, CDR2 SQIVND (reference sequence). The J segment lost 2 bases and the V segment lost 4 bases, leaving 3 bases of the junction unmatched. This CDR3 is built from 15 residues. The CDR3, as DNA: TGTGCCAGTAGTAAGACTAGCGGGGCGCAAGAGACCCAGTACTTC. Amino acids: CASSKTSGAQETQYF.

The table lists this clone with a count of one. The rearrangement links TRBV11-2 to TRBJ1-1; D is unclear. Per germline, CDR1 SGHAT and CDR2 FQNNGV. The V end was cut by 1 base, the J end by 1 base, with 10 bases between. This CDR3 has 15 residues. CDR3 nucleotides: TGTGCCAGCAGCTTAGGACCGACACCGAACACTGAAGCTTTCTTT. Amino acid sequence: CASSLGPTPNTEAFF.

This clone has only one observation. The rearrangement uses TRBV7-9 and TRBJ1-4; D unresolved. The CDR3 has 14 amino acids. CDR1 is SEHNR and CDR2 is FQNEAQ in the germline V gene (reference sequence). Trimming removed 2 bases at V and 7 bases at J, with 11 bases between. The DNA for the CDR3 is TGTGCCAGCAGCTTACCAGCCCGGGTTGAAAAACTGTTTTTT. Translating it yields CASSLPARVEKLFF.

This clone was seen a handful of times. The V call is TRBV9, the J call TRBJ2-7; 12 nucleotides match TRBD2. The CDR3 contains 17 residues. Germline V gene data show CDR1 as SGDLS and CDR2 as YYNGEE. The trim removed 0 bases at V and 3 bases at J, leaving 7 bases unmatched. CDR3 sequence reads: CASSVGDRLAGVYEQYF. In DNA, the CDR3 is TGTGCCAGCAGCGTAGGAGATCGACTAGCGGGGGTCTACGAGCAGTACTTC.

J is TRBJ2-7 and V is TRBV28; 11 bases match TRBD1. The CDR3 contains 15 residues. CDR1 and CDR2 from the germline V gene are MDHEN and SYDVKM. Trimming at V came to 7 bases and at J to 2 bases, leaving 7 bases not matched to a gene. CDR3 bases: TGTGCCAGCAATCCGGACAGGGGGCGCGCCTACGAGCAGTACTTC. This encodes CASNPDRGRAYEQYF.

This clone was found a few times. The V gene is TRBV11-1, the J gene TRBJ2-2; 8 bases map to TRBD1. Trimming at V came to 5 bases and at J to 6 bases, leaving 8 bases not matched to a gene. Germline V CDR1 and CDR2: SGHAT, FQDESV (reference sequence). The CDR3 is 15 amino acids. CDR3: CASSVTGGYPGELFF. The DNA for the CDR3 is TGTGCCAGCAGCGTCACAGGGGGTTATCCCGGGGAGCTGTTTTTT.

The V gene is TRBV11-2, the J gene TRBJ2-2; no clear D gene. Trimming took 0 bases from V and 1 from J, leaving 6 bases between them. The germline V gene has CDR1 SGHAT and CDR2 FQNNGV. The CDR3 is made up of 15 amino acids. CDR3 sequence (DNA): TGTGCCAGCAGCTTAGATCCCCTGAACACCGGGGAGCTGTTTTTT. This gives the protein CASSLDPLNTGELFF.

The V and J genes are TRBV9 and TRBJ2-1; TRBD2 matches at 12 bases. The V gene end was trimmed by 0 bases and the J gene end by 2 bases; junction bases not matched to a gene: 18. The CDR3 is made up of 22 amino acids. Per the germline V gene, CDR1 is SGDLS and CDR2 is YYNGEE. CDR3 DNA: TGTGCCAGCAGCGTAGGAGCGGCGACCGGGACTAGCGGGTCCCTTGCCTACAATGAGCAGTTCTTC. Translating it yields CASSVGAATGTSGSLAYNEQFF.

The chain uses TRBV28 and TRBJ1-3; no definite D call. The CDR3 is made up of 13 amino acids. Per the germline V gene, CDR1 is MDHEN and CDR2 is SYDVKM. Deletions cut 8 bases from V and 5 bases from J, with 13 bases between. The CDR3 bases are TGTGCCAGCGGACGGGAGCTTAGAAACACCATATATTTT. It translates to CASGRELRNTIYF.

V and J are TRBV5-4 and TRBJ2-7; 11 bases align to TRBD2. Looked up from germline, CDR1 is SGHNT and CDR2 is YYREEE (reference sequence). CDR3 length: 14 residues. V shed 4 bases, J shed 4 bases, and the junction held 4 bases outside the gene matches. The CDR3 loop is CASSHSGGAYEQYF. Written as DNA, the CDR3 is TGTGCCAGCAGCCATAGCGGGGGGGCTTACGAGCAGTACTTC.

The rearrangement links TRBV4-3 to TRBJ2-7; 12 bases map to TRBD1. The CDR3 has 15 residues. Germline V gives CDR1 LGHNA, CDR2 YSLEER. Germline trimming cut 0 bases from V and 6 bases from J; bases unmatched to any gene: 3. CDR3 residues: CASSQEWDRGPEQYF. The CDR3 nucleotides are TGCGCCAGCAGCCAAGAGTGGGACAGGGGGCCCGAGCAGTACTTC.

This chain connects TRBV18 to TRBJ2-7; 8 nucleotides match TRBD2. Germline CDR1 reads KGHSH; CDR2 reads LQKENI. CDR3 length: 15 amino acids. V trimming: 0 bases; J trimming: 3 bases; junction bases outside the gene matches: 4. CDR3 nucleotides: TGTGCCAGCTCACCACCGAGGGCGGGGGGCTACGAGCAGTACTTC. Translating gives CASSPPRAGGYEQYF.

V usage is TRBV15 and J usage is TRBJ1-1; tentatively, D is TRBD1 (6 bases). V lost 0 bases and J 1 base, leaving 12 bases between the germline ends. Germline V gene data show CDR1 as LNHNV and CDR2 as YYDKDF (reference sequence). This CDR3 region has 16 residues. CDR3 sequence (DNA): TGTGCCACCAGCAGAGATCGGGGGGCGGGGAACACTGAAGCTTTCTTT. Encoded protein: CATSRDRGAGNTEAFF.

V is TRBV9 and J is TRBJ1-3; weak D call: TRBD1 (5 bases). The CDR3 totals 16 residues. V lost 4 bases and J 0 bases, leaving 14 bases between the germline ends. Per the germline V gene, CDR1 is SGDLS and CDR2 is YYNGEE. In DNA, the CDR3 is TGTGCCAGCAGCTTCTCCTGGGGCGTCTCTGGAAACACCATATATTTT. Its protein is CASSFSWGVSGNTIYF.